This T cell receptor beta chain was sequenced during a study of T cell repertoires in cytomegalovirus infection. The study, taken as a whole, reports: HLA-C-restricted CMV clonotypes gave the most frequent clonotype in two of eight donors.

The CDR3 is made up of 16 amino acids. The germline V gene encodes CDR1 SGHVS and CDR2 FNYEAQ. A remark on this clonotype: Its antigen is unknown. Sequence at one end of the junction differs from germline and may be a read error.

A single record per CDR3 protein comes from TCRdb applying MiXCR to the reads. The sample lists 200,000 to 250,000 distinct CDR3 sequences; 22% were seen once. The sample comprised CD8+ T cells from PBMCs. The J gene is TRBJ1-2, the V gene TRBV7-6, with 8 bases matching TRBD1. This receptor was identified in a human donor in good health (CMV status not recorded). Some clones in this sample may be carry-over from other donors' samples. The CDR3 protein is CAGSPTADRENYGYTF. The CDR3 DNA sequence: TGTGCCGGCAGCCCCACGGCGGACAGGGAAAACTATGGCTACACCTTC.